This T cell receptor (beta chain) derives from a study of CD8 T cells in ankylosing spondylitis. The study's findings and limits: According to the report, clones linked to the disease were significantly enriched in matched synovial fluid samples taken from ankylosing spondylitis patients. For ankylosing spondylitis blood, a TCR beta motif of about eight highly homologous variants appeared characteristic.

TCRdb re-called the 5' RACE reads through MiXCR, storing one row per CDR3 protein. The repertoire holds approximately 24,000 distinct CDR3 sequences, less than 3% seen once, with 7% to 8% in the top ten. This CDR3 is built from 15 residues. CDR1 SGDLS and CDR2 YYNGEE come from the germline V gene. The ends lost 4 bases at V and 3 bases at J; junction bases unmatched: 6. This clonotype was recorded at least ten times. The antigen is undetermined. This TCR came from a female donor with ankylosing spondylitis or in good health (not recorded which). Specimen: blood, either unsorted or a sorted T cell fraction (not recorded which). The rearrangement links TRBV9 to TRBJ2-2; TRBD1 matches at 7 bases. The CDR3, as DNA: TGTGCCAGCAGCACCCCGGGACAGCACACCGGGGAGCTGTTTTTT. Residues: CASSTPGQHTGELFF.